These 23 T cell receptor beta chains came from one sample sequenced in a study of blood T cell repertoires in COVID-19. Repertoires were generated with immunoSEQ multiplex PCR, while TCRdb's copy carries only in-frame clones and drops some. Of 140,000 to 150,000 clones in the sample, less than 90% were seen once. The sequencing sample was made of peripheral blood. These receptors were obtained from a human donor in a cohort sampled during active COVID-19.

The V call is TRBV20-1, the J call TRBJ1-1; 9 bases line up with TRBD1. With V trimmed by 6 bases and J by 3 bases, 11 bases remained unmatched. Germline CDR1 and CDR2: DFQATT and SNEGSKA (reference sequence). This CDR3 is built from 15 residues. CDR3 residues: CSASQDRGSYTEAFF. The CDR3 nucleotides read TGCAGTGCCAGTCAGGACAGGGGCTCCTACACTGAAGCTTTCTTT.

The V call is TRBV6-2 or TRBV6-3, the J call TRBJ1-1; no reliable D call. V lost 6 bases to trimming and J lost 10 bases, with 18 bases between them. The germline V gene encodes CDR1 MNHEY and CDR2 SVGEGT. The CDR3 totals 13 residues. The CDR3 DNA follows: TGTGCCAGCAGCCTCGCAGGCGGGAAAGGAGCTTTCTTT. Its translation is CASSLAGGKGAFF.

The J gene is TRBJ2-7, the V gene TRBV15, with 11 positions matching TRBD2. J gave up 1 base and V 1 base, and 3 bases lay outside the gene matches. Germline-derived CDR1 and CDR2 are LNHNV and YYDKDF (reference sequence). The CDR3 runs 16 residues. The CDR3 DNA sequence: TGTGCCACCAGCAGAGTTAGACTAGCGGGGTCCTACGAGCAGTACTTC. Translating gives CATSRVRLAGSYEQYF.

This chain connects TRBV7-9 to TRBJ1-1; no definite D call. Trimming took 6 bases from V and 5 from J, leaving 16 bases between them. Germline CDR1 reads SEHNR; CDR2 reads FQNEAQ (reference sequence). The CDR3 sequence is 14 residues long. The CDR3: CASSSSEWNTEAFF. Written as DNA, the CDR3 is TGTGCCAGCAGTTCTAGCGAGTGGAATACTGAAGCTTTCTTT.

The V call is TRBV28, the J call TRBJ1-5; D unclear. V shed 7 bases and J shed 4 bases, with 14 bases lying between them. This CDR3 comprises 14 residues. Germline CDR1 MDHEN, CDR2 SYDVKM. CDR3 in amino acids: CASMGGSRNQPQHF. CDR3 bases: TGTGCCAGCATGGGAGGGTCCAGGAATCAGCCCCAGCATTTT. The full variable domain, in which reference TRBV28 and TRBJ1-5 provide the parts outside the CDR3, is DVKVTQSSRYLVKRTGEKVFLECVQDMDHENMFWYRQDPGLGLRLIYFSYDVKMKEKGDIPEGYSVSREKKERFSLILESASTNQTSMYLCASMGGSRNQPQHFGDGTRLSIL.

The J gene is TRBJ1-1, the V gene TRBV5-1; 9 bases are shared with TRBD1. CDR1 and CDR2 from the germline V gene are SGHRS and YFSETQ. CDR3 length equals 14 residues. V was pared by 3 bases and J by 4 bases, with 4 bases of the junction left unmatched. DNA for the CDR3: TGCGCCAGCAGCTCCACAGGGGGCGGCACTGAAGCTTTCTTT. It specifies CASSSTGGGTEAFF.

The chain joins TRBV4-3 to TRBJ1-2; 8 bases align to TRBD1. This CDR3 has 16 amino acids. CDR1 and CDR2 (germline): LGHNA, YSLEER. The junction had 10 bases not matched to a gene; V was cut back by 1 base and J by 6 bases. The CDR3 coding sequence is TGCGCCAGCAGCCAAGGCAGGGGGCGCGAGGTTAATGGCTACACCTTC. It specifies CASSQGRGREVNGYTF.

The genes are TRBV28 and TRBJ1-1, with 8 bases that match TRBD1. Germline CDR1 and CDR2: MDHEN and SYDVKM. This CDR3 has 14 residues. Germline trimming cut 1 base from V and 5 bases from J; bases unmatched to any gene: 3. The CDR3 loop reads CASSLLDRVTEAFF. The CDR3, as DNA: TGTGCCAGCAGTTTATTGGACAGGGTAACTGAAGCTTTCTTT. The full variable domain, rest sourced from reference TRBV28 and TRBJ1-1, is DVKVTQSSRYLVKRTGEKVFLECVQDMDHENMFWYRQDPGLGLRLIYFSYDVKMKEKGDIPEGYSVSREKKERFSLILESASTNQTSMYLCASSLLDRVTEAFFGQGTRLTVV.

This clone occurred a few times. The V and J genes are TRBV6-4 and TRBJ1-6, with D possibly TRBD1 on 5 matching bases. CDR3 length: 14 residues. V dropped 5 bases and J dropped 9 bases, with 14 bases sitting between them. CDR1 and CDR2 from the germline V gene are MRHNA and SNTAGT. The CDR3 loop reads CASSLGGHRSPLHF. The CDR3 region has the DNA TGTGCCAGCAGTTTGGGAGGACACCGTTCACCCCTCCACTTT.

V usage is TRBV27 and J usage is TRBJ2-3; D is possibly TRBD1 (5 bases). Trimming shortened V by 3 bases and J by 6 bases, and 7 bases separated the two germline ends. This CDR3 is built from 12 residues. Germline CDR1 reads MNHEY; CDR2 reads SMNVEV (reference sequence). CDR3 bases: TGTGCCAGCAGTTTCCCAGGGGATACGCAGTATTTT. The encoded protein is CASSFPGDTQYF.

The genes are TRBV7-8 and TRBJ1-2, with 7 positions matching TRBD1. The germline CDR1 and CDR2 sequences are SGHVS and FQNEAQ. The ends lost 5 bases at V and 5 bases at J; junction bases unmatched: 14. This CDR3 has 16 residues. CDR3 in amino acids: CASSPRDSGLWYGYTF. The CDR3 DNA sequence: TGTGCCAGCAGCCCCAGGGACAGCGGCCTTTGGTATGGCTACACCTTC.

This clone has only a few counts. The CDR3 sequence is CASKGQGSQPQHF. In DNA form, the CDR3 reads TGTGCCAGTAAAGGACAGGGCTCTCAGCCCCAGCATTTT. The chain combines TRBV19 with TRBJ1-5; 8 nucleotides align to TRBD1. After removal of 7 bases from V and 6 bases from J, the junction contained 5 bases not matched to a gene. Germline-derived CDR1 and CDR2 are LNHDA and SQIVND (reference sequence). The CDR3 is 13 residues long.

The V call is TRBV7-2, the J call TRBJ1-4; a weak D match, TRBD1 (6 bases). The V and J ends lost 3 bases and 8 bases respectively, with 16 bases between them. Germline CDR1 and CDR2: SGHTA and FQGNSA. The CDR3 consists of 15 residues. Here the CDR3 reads CASSLTRGGREKLFF. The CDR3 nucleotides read TGTGCCAGCAGCTTGACCAGGGGAGGGAGGGAAAAACTGTTTTTT.

Here the CDR3 DNA reads TGTGCCATCAAGGAGGACAGGGGAGATGGCTACACCTTC. This translates into CAIKEDRGDGYTF. The genes are TRBV10-3 and TRBJ1-2; TRBD1 aligns across 9 bases. Trimming took 7 bases from V and 6 from J; bases not matched to a gene: 6. The CDR3 extends over 13 amino acids. Germline CDR1 is ENHRY and CDR2 is SYGVKD.

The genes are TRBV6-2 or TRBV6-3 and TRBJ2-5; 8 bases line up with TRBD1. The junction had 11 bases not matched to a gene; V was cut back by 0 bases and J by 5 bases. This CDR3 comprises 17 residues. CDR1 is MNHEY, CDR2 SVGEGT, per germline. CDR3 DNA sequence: TGTGCCAGCAGTTACTCTTTGGACAGGGCGCGGGTCGAGACCCAGTACTTC. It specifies CASSYSLDRARVETQYF.

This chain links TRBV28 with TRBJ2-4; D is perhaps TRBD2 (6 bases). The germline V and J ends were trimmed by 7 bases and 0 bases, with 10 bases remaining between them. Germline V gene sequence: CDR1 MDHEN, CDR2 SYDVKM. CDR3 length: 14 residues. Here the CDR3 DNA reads TGTGCCAGCATTCGGAGGGCAGCCAAAAACATTCAGTACTTC. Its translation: CASIRRAAKNIQYF. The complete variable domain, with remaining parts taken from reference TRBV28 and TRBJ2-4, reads DVKVTQSSRYLVKRTGEKVFLECVQDMDHENMFWYRQDPGLGLRLIYFSYDVKMKEKGDIPEGYSVSREKKERFSLILESASTNQTSMYLCASIRRAAKNIQYFGAGTRLSVL.

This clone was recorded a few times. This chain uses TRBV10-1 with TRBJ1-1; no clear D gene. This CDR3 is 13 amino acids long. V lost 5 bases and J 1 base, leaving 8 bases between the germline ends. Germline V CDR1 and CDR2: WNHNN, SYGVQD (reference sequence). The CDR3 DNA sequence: TGCGCCAGCAGTCGTAGCGGGAACACTGAAGCTTTCTTT. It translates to CASSRSGNTEAFF.

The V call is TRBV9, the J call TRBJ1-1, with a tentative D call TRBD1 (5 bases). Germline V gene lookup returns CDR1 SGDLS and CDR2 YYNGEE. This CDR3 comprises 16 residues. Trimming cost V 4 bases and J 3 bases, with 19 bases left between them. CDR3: CASSPSGWGGDTEAFF. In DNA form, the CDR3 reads TGTGCCAGCAGCCCCAGTGGTTGGGGGGGGGACACTGAAGCTTTCTTT.

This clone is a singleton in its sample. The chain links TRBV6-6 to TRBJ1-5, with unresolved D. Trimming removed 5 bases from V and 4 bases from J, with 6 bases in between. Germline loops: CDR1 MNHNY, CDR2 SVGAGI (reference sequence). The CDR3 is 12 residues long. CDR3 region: CASSPRNQPQHF. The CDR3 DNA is TGTGCCAGCAGTCCCCGTAATCAGCCCCAGCATTTT.

In DNA, the CDR3 is TGTGCCAGCAGCTCCGGCGGCAGGGGCGGTGAAAAACTGTTTTTT. Its translation is CASSSGGRGGEKLFF. This chain uses TRBV5-4 with TRBJ1-4; possible D gene TRBD1, 6 bases. The germline V and J ends were trimmed by 3 bases and 7 bases, with 16 bases remaining between them. CDR1 and CDR2 (germline): SGHNT, YYREEE (reference sequence). This CDR3 region has 15 residues.

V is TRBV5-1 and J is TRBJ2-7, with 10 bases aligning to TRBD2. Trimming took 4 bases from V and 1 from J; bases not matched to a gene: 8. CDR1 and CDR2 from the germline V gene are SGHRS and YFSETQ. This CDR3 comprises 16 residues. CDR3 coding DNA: TGCGCCAGCAGCCTTCTTAGCGGGGGGTTTTCCTACGAGCAGTACTTC. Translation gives CASSLLSGGFSYEQYF.

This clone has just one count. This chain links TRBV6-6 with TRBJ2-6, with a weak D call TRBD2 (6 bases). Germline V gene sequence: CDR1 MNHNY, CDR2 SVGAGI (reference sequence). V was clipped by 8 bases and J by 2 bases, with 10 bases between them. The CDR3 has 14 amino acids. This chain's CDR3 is CASARGTGANVLTF. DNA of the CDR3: TGTGCCAGCGCCCGGGGGACTGGGGCCAACGTCCTGACTTTC.

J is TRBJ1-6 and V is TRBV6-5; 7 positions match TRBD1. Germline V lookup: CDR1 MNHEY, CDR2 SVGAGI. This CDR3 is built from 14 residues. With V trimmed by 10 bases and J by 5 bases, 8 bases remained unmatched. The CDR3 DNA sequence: TGTGCCACCGCACAGGGGTTCAATAATTCACCCCTCCACTTT. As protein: CATAQGFNNSPLHF.